The 14 T cell receptor beta chains listed next were all sequenced from one sample in a study of T cell responses to AZD1222 COVID-19 vaccine. Produced via immunoSEQ multiplex PCR; TCRdb's table is partial and in-frame only. The data show roughly 25,000 clones, about 88% seen once. The sample consisted of peripheral blood, taken 28 days after the second AZD1222 dose. The receptors come from an adult who received the AZD1222 COVID-19 vaccine.

V usage is TRBV5-1 and J usage is TRBJ2-1; TRBD1 matches 8 bases. The V gene's germline CDR1 is SGHRS and CDR2 YFSETQ. V gave up 7 bases and J gave up 8 bases; unmatched junction bases: 8. CDR3 length equals 13 residues. CDR3: CASSDRVTYEQFF. CDR3 coding DNA: TGCGCCAGCTCGGACAGGGTCACCTATGAGCAGTTCTTC. The variable domain in full, with the rest retrieved from reference TRBV5-1 and TRBJ2-1, is KAGVTQTPRYLIKTRGQQVTLSCSPISGHRSVSWYQQTPGQGLQFLFEYFSETQRNKGNFPGRFSGRQFSNSRSEMNVSTLELGDSALYLCASSDRVTYEQFFGPGTRLTVL.

The chain carries TRBV14 and TRBJ2-5; D might be TRBD2 (6 bases). The CDR3 extends over 17 amino acids. V lost 1 base and J lost 2, with 17 bases in between. In germline, CDR1 is SGHDN, CDR2 FVKESK. The DNA of the CDR3 is TGTGCCAGCAGCCAAGGGGGCGGCGCGGGGCAACAAGAGACCCAGTACTTC. This translates into CASSQGGGAGQQETQYF.

V is TRBV13 and J is TRBJ2-3; TRBD1 matches 9 bases. V dropped 5 bases and J dropped 3; count of bases not matched to a gene: 9. The CDR3 length is 16 residues. CDR1 PRHDT and CDR2 FYEKMQ come from the germline V gene (reference sequence). The CDR3 here is CASSLRTGVFTDTQYF. Written as DNA, the CDR3 is TGTGCCAGCAGCCTAAGGACAGGGGTATTTACAGATACGCAGTATTTT. The whole variable domain, remainder taken from reference TRBV13 and TRBJ2-3, is AAGVIQSPRHLIKEKRETATLKCYPIPRHDTVYWYQQGPGQDPQFLISFYEKMQSDKGSIPDRFSAQQFSDYHSELNMSSLELGDSALYFCASSLRTGVFTDTQYFGPGTRLTVL.

The chain is built from TRBV28 and TRBJ1-5; 7 bases are shared with TRBD1. The CDR3 is 13 residues long. The J segment lost 16 bases and the V segment lost 6 bases, leaving 15 bases of the junction unmatched. CDR1 MDHEN and CDR2 SYDVKM come from the germline V gene. The CDR3 is CASSPPATGIHHF. CDR3 DNA sequence: TGTGCCAGCAGCCCCCCCGCGACAGGGATACATCATTTT.

This chain connects TRBV6-5 to TRBJ1-5, with D maybe TRBD1 (6 bases). This CDR3 is built from 16 residues. CDR1 and CDR2 (germline): MNHEY, SVGAGI. V lost 0 bases and J 11 bases, leaving 20 bases between the germline ends. The CDR3 coding sequence is TGTGCCAGCAGTTACTCGAGCCGGGGGCATGACCAGTCCCAGCATTTT. Amino acid sequence: CASSYSSRGHDQSQHF.

This clone was seen only a few times. The chain has TRBV7-2 and TRBJ1-1; D possibly corresponds to TRBD1 (6 bases). The V and J ends lost 5 bases and 3 bases respectively, with 13 bases between them. This CDR3 is built from 14 residues. Germline lookup yields CDR1 SGHTA and CDR2 FQGNSA. The CDR3 loop is CASSTQGWDTEAFF. In DNA, the CDR3 is TGTGCCAGCAGCACTCAGGGGTGGGACACTGAAGCTTTCTTT.

Concerning this clone itself: The junction and the germline gene differ at one end; a read error may be behind it. V usage is TRBV27 and J usage is TRBJ2-7; D perhaps matches TRBD2 (6 bases). CDR1 is MNHEY, CDR2 SMNVEV, per germline (reference sequence). CDR3 size: 15 residues. The chain's CDR3 is CASSLSTGVGVERYF. In nucleotides, the CDR3 is TGTGCCAGCAGTTTATCGACGGGGGTGGGCGTTGAGCGGTACTTC.

The V call is TRBV18, the J call TRBJ1-3, with D maybe TRBD1 (5 bases). Trimming left V 5 bases short and J 2 bases short, with 22 bases between. Germline CDR1 reads KGHSH; CDR2 reads LQKENI. There are 18 residues in the CDR3. Here the CDR3 reads CASSSIGQGISPGNTIYF. As DNA, the CDR3 is TGTGCCAGCTCATCAATCGGGCAGGGCATCTCTCCTGGAAACACCATATATTTT.

This chain joins TRBV9 and TRBJ2-2; D tentatively fits TRBD1 or TRBD2 (5 bases each). Trimming removed 3 bases at V and 6 bases at J, with 24 bases between. Germline V gene data show CDR1 as SGDLS and CDR2 as YYNGEE. This CDR3 spans 18 amino acids. The CDR3 DNA reads TGTGCCAGCAGCGCCCGATACGGGACGGTCAATGGCCCCGGGGAGCTGTTTTTT. This translates into CASSARYGTVNGPGELFF.

This sequence joins TRBV5-1 and TRBJ2-7, with D perhaps TRBD2 (5 bases). Germline CDR1 reads SGHRS; CDR2 reads YFSETQ. CDR3 length: 15 residues. V lost 1 base and J 3 bases, leaving 14 bases between the germline ends. DNA for the CDR3: TGCGCCAGCAGCTTGACTTTAACGGGGATCTACGAGCAGTACTTC. Translated, it gives CASSLTLTGIYEQYF.

The rearrangement uses TRBV3-1 (or the pseudogene TRBV3-2) and TRBJ2-3, with 8 bases lining up with TRBD1. The CDR3 contains 15 residues. With 0 bases clipped from V and 3 bases from J, the junction kept 2 bases outside the gene matches. CDR1 is LGHDT and CDR2 is YNNKEL in the germline V gene (reference sequence). The CDR3 DNA reads TGTGCCAGCAGCCAAGAAAGGACAGGGACAGATACGCAGTATTTT. This codes for CASSQERTGTDTQYF.

J is TRBJ2-3 and V is TRBV5-1; D could derive from TRBD1 or TRBD2 (6 bases each). The CDR3 runs to 18 residues. With 1 base removed from V and 0 bases from J, the gap between germline ends came to 18 bases. Germline V lookup: CDR1 SGHRS, CDR2 YFSETQ. CDR3 loop: CASSLRGLPLSSTDTQYF. In DNA form, the CDR3 reads TGCGCCAGCAGCTTGCGGGGGCTCCCGCTCTCTAGCACAGATACGCAGTATTTT.

The chain carries TRBV7-2 and TRBJ2-7; D gene uncertain. Trimming left V 2 bases short and J 3 bases short, with 11 bases between. Germline V CDR1 and CDR2: SGHTA, FQGNSA. This CDR3 comprises 14 residues. The CDR3 coding sequence is TGTGCCAGCAGCTTAAACTGGGAAATCTACGAGCAGTACTTC. Residues: CASSLNWEIYEQYF.

The chain is built from TRBV6-2 or TRBV6-3 and TRBJ2-1; no definite D call. Trimming took 2 bases from V and 4 from J, leaving 3 bases between them. Germline V gives CDR1 MNHEY, CDR2 SVGEGT. The CDR3 covers 12 residues. CDR3 sequence (DNA): TGTGCCAGCAGTTACAATTACAATGAGCAGTTCTTC. This encodes CASSYNYNEQFF.